This TCR beta chain came from a study of blood T cell repertoires in COVID-19. The assay was immunoSEQ multiplex PCR, and TCRdb's table has in-frame clones only and misses some. The sample holds around 70,000 clones, more than 80% seen once. The CDR3 has 13 residues. The V segment lost 6 bases and the J segment 6 bases; nucleotides outside the gene matches: 8. In germline, CDR1 is MNHEY, CDR2 SVGAGI. The sample consisted of peripheral blood. This receptor was obtained from a woman older than 75 with active or convalescent COVID-19. The chain carries TRBV6-5 and TRBJ2-7; 7 bases are a match to TRBD1. This CDR3 is CASSPTGLGEQYF. The CDR3 DNA reads TGTGCCAGCAGCCCGACAGGGCTGGGCGAGCAGTACTTC.